These T cell receptor beta chains were read from a single sample in a study of T cell repertoires in cytomegalovirus infection. TCRdb passed the reads through MiXCR, listing each CDR3 protein once. The data show around 450,000 distinct CDR3 sequences, about 33% seen once. Sequenced material: PBMCs. These receptors all stem from a human donor in good health (CMV status not recorded). Some clones in this sample may be carry-over from other donors' samples. CDR3s include the opening cysteine and the closing phenylalanine or tryptophan. D genes are given only for firm matches. Expanded clones get a size class; other rows say once, few or many, or leave the size out.

D,J,size,V,DNA,CDR3
NA,TRBJ2-2,NA,TRBV11-2,TGTGCCAGCAGCTTATCTTTGAGTACAAACGGCGGGGAGCTGTTTTTT,CASSLSLSTNGGELFF
TRBD1,TRBJ2-1,many,TRBV7-2,TGTGCCAGCGGAACAGGGGGCTTGTACAATGAGCAGTTCTTC,CASGTGGLYNEQFF
TRBD1,TRBJ1-2,NA,TRBV10-3,TGTGCCATCAGTGACGAGGGGGCGTATGGCTACACCTTC,CAISDEGAYGYTF
NA,TRBJ2-2,once,TRBV6-2/TRBV6-3,TGTGCCAGCAGTTACTCATGGGGGCCCGGGGAGCTGTTTTTT,CASSYSWGPGELFF
NA,TRBJ2-7,NA,TRBV20-1,TGCAGTGCTAGATCGAGCAGGGACCTGCTGTACGAGCAGTACTTC,CSARSSRDLLYEQYF
NA,TRBJ1-2,NA,TRBV12-3/TRBV12-4,TGTGCCAGCAGGAAGCACGGGGGCAGGGATTCCTATGGCTACACCTTC,CASRKHGGRDSYGYTF
NA,TRBJ2-3,many,TRBV6-1,TGTGCCAGCACTGCCACAGATACGCAGTATTTT,CASTATDTQYF
NA,TRBJ2-5,NA,TRBV11-2,TGTGCCAGCAGCCCGAGGGCTAGTTTCCAAGAGACCCAGTACTTC,CASSPRASFQETQYF
NA,TRBJ1-2,few,TRBV7-6,TGTGCCAGCAGCTTAGGGGCAGACTATGGCTACACCTTC,CASSLGADYGYTF
NA,TRBJ1-5,few,TRBV6-2/TRBV6-3,TGTGCCAGCAGTCATAGGACGGGGAGCAATCAGCCCCAGCATTTT,CASSHRTGSNQPQHF
TRBD1,TRBJ2-3,NA,TRBV6-5,TGTGCCAGCAGGACAGGGTCGAGTGGCACAGATACGCAGTATTTT,CASRTGSSGTDTQYF
NA,TRBJ1-1,few,TRBV5-1,TGCGCCAGCAGACCCCCGCCCGGACAAGCGAACACTGAAGCTTTCTTT,CASRPPPGQANTEAFF
NA,TRBJ1-2,NA,TRBV7-9,TGTGCCAGCAGCTTAGGGGGGACACACGAACATGGCTACACCTTC,CASSLGGTHEHGYTF
NA,TRBJ1-2,few,TRBV7-2,TGTGCCAGCAGCCCTAGTACGGCAAACTATGGCTACACCTTC,CASSPSTANYGYTF
TRBD2,TRBJ2-3,NA,TRBV29-1,TGCAGCGTTGTTTTAGCGGGGGGATTCGCAGATACGCAGTATTTT,CSVVLAGGFADTQYF
TRBD1,TRBJ1-1,few,TRBV5-8,TGTGCCAGCAGCTTGGACAGGGGGCAGCTAATGAACACTGAAGCTTTCTTT,CASSLDRGQLMNTEAFF
NA,TRBJ1-5,few,TRBV27,TGTGCCAGCAGTTTATTCAGGGGAGGGGGTCAGCCCCAGCATTTT,CASSLFRGGGQPQHF
TRBD1,TRBJ1-2,NA,TRBV6-1,TGTGCCAGCAGAGGGACAGGGGGCGACTATGGCTACACCTTC,CASRGTGGDYGYTF
NA,TRBJ2-1,NA,TRBV20-1,TGCAGTGTGGGGACCGAGGTCTTTAATGAGCAGTTCTTC,CSVGTEVFNEQFF
NA,TRBJ1-4,NA,TRBV20-1,TGCAGTGCTAGAGACATGGAAAAACTGTTTTTT,CSARDMEKLFF
NA,TRBJ1-2,NA,TRBV12-3/TRBV12-4,TGTGCCAGCAGTTTAGGGCAGGCTGTTAACTATGGCTACACCTTC,CASSLGQAVNYGYTF
TRBD2,TRBJ2-7,few,TRBV11-2,TGTGCCAGCAGCGCCTCCCCTAGCGGGGGGGAGGAGCAGTACTTC,CASSASPSGGEEQYF
NA,TRBJ2-1,few,TRBV6-5,TGTGCCAGCAGTTACGCCTCAGGGAGTGAGCAGTTCTTC,CASSYASGSEQFF
TRBD2,TRBJ2-3,NA,TRBV2,TGTGCCAGCAGTGAAGGCGACCCGGGACTAGCAGAATATACGCAGTATTTT,CASSEGDPGLAEYTQYF
TRBD2,TRBJ2-5,many,TRBV7-6,TGTGCCAGCAGCAACGGACTAGGTTCAGAGACCCAGTACTTC,CASSNGLGSETQYF
TRBD1,TRBJ2-3,NA,TRBV11-2,TGTGCCAGCAGAGCCGGGACAGCCTTTCCAGATACGCAGTATTTT,CASRAGTAFPDTQYF
TRBD1,TRBJ1-6,few,TRBV27,TGTGCCAGCAGTTTATCCACAGGGGTCAATTCACCCCTCCACTTT,CASSLSTGVNSPLHF
TRBD1,TRBJ1-4,few,TRBV7-9,TGTGCCAGCAGCTTAATCCCTGCCTGGACAGGGGGCGCGAATAATCCTAATGAAAAACTGTTTTTT,CASSLIPAWTGGANNPNEKLFF
TRBD2,TRBJ2-3,few,TRBV5-1,TGCGCCAGCAGCGAACGGGGGGGCCCGGATACGCAGTATTTT,CASSERGGPDTQYF
NA,TRBJ2-7,few,TRBV6-5,TGTGCCAGCAGCCCATTATCGGGACGTAGCTCCTACGAGCAGTACTTC,CASSPLSGRSSYEQYF
NA,TRBJ1-3,NA,TRBV11-2,TGTGCCAGCAGCTCGCAAATGACAGTTAAGGGAAACACCATATATTTT,CASSSQMTVKGNTIYF
TRBD2,TRBJ2-1,few,TRBV7-6,TGTGCCAGCAGCCTCCTAGGGACTAGCGGGGACAATGAGCAGTTCTTC,CASSLLGTSGDNEQFF
NA,TRBJ1-1,few,TRBV20-1,TGCAGTGCTAGAGATTGGGTCGGCACTGAAGCTTTCTTT,CSARDWVGTEAFF
NA,TRBJ1-6,few,TRBV7-2,TGTGCCAGCAGCTTAGTAGCCGGGACATGGGGACCACCCCTCCACTTT,CASSLVAGTWGPPLHF
TRBD1,TRBJ1-1,NA,TRBV30,TGTGCCTGGAGTGTATCAGGGGGAGTTACTGAAGCTTTCTTT,CAWSVSGGVTEAFF
NA,TRBJ2-1,NA,TRBV24-1,TGTGCCACCTCTGAGCGGGTCGGCAGTCTCTCCTACAATGAGCAGTTCTTC,CATSERVGSLSYNEQFF
NA,TRBJ2-3,many,TRBV12-5,TGTGCTAGTGGTTCTGGAGGGCCGGGTTGGGACGCAGATACGCAGTATTTT,CASGSGGPGWDADTQYF
NA,TRBJ1-1,many,TRBV7-6,TGTGCCAGCAGCCCCCGGTGGTCTAACACTGAAGCTTTCTTT,CASSPRWSNTEAFF
NA,TRBJ1-1,few,TRBV2,TGTGCCACCCGTGGGGGCGGTCACACTGAAGCTTTCTTT,CATRGGGHTEAFF
NA,TRBJ2-3,many,TRBV11-2,TGTGCCAGCAGCCCCCCTTACTCAGATACGCAGTATTTT,CASSPPYSDTQYF
NA,TRBJ1-5,few,TRBV6-6,TGTGCCAGCAGTTACTCGAGGGCGGGCGGGGAGAGCAATCAGCCCCAGCATTTT,CASSYSRAGGESNQPQHF
NA,TRBJ1-1,NA,TRBV10-3,TGTGCCACAAAAATTTTCGATACGAACACTGAAGCTTTCTTT,CATKIFDTNTEAFF
NA,TRBJ1-6,NA,TRBV5-8,TGTGCCAGCAGCTTGGTGTCGCGGGGGAGGTCACCCCTCCACTTT,CASSLVSRGRSPLHF
TRBD2,TRBJ2-2,NA,TRBV15,TGTGCCACCAGCAGAGCAGCGGGGGGGGAGACCGGGGAGCTGTTTTTT,CATSRAAGGETGELFF
NA,TRBJ2-1,NA,TRBV2,TGTGCCAGCAGTTTAACTTCCCTGCGGGACAATGAGCAGTTCTTC,CASSLTSLRDNEQFF
NA,TRBJ1-6,NA,TRBV5-5,TGTGCCAGCAGCTTCGGAAGGAGCTCCTATAATTCACCCCTCCACTTT,CASSFGRSSYNSPLHF
TRBD1,TRBJ1-2,NA,TRBV6-6,TGTGCCACCAAGGACAGGGCGGGAACTGGCTACACCTTC,CATKDRAGTGYTF
TRBD1,TRBJ1-3,few,TRBV6-6,TGTGCCAGCAGTACCTCAGGGGGTAGTTATTCTGGAAACACCATATATTTT,CASSTSGGSYSGNTIYF
NA,TRBJ2-2,few,TRBV5-1,TGTGCCAGCAGCTTGTTATGGAACACCGGGGAGCTGTTTTTT,CASSLLWNTGELFF
NA,TRBJ2-7,few,TRBV6-6,TGTGCCAGCAGTGATGGGACTGGGGTCTACGAGCAGTACTTC,CASSDGTGVYEQYF
TRBD1,TRBJ2-2,NA,TRBV6-6,TGTGCCAGCAGCCGCAGACAGACGGACAGGGGGAACACCGGGGAGCTGTTTTTT,CASSRRQTDRGNTGELFF
NA,TRBJ2-5,NA,TRBV11-2,TGTGCCAGCAGCGTCTCCGGGACTCCGGAGACCCAGTACTTC,CASSVSGTPETQYF
TRBD1,TRBJ1-5,many,TRBV7-2,TGTGCCAGCAGCTCCGGACAGGGGTATCAGCCCCAGCATTTT,CASSSGQGYQPQHF
TRBD1,TRBJ2-1,NA,TRBV11-2,TGTGCCAGCAGCTTAGCCACAGGGGGCAATGAGCAGTTCTTC,CASSLATGGNEQFF
NA,TRBJ1-5,NA,TRBV12-3/TRBV12-4,TGTGCCAGCAGTTTATTAGGCGGAATCGATAGCAATCAGCCCCAGCATTTT,CASSLLGGIDSNQPQHF
NA,TRBJ1-1,few,TRBV12-3/TRBV12-4,TGTGCCAGCAGTTTGAAGGATATGAACACTGAAGCTTTCTTT,CASSLKDMNTEAFF
NA,TRBJ2-1,NA,TRBV12-3/TRBV12-4,TGTGCCAGCAGTCCGGTTGCCTCCTACAATGAGCAGTTCTTC,CASSPVASYNEQFF